This T cell receptor beta chain was identified during a study of OX40 agonist ivuxolimab in advanced cancers. Background on the study: Treatment of patients was with ivuxolimab, an agonistic anti-OX40 (CD134) antibody. Each patient was given ivuxolimab into a vein every 2 weeks, at 0.01 to 10 mg/kg. Aged roughly 23 to 85 with a mean of around 60 years, they were about 83% male. Patients with prior anti-PD-1, anti-PD-L1 or anti-CTLA-4 therapy were eligible; roughly 40% had some.

V gave up 1 base and J gave up 5 bases, with 11 bases separating them. The germline V gene has CDR1 SGHVS and CDR2 FQNEAQ. The CDR3 has 14 amino acids. Libraries were prepared by immunoSEQ multiplex PCR; TCRdb keeps only in-frame clonotypes and omits some of them. The sample yields almost 90,000 clones, roughly 93% seen once. Sequencing was performed on CD4+ or CD8+ T cells sorted from blood, taken in a trial of the OX40 agonist ivuxolimab. This TCR was recovered from an adult with an advanced solid tumor such as melanoma, head and neck, liver or kidney cancer. The chain is built from TRBV7-8 and TRBJ1-1; unclear D gene. The CDR3 DNA reads as TGTGCCAGCAGCTTAGGGGTGGCGGGAACTGAAGCTTTCTTT. Its protein is CASSLGVAGTEAFF.